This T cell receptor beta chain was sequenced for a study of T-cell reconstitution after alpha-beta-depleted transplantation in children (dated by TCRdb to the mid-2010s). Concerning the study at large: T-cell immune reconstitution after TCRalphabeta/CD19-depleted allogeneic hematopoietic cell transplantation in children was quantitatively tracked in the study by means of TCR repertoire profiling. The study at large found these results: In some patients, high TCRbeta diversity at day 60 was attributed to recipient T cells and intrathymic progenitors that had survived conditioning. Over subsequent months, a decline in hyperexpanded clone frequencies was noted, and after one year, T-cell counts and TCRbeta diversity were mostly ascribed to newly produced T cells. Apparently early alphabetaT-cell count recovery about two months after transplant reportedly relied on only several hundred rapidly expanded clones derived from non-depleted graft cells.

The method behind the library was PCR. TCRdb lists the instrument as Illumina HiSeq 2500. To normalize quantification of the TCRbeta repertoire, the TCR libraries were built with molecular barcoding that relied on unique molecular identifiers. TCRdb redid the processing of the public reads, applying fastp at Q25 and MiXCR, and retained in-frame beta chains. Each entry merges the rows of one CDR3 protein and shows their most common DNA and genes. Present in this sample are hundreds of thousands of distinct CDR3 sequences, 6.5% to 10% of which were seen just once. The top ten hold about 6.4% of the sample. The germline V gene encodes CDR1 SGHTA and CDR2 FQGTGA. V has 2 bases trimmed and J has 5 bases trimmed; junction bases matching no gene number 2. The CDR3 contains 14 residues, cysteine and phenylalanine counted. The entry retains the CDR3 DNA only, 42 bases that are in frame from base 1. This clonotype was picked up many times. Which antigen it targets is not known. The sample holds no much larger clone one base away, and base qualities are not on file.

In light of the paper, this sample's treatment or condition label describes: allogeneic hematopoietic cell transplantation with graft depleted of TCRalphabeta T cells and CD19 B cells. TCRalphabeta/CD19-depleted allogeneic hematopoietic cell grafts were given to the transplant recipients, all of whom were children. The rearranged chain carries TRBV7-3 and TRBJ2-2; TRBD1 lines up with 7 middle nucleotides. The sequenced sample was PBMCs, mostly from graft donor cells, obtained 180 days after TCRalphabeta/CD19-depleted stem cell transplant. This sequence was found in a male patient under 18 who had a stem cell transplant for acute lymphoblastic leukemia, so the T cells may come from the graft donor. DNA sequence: TGTGCCAGCAGCTTAGGGGACAGAACCGGGGAGCTGTTTTTT. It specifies CASSLGDRTGELFF. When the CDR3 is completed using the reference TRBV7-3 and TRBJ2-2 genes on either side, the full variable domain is GAGVSQTPSNKVTEKGKYVELRCDPISGHTALYWYRQSLGQGPEFLIYFQGTGAADDSGLPNDRFFAVRPEGSVSTLKIQRTERGDSAVYLCASSLGDRTGELFFGEGSRLTVL.